This T cell receptor (beta chain) was identified in a study of T cells after somatic rescue of genetic block. Assay used: immunoSEQ multiplex PCR; TCRdb lists only in-frame clones, some missing. The sample carries 12,000 or so clones, around 71% recorded once. With regard to this clone: Compared with germline, one end of the junction differs, possibly owing to a read error.

This CDR3 contains 15 residues. The germline gives CDR1 SGHRS, CDR2 YFSETQ. The TCR originated in a boy younger than 18. The specimen was peripheral blood mononuclear cells (PBMCs). V is TRBV5-1 and J is TRBJ2-7, with D perhaps TRBD1 or TRBD2 (5 bases each). The CDR3 DNA follows: TGTGCCAGCAGCCTTGTCGGACAATCTTTTACGGGGAAGTACTTC. Translating gives CASSLVGQSFTGKYF. The full variable domain, its missing parts supplied by reference TRBV5-1 and TRBJ2-7, is KAGVTQTPRYLIKTRGQQVTLSCSPISGHRSVSWYQQTPGQGLQFLFEYFSETQRNKGNFPGRFSGRQFSNSRSEMNVSTLELGDSALYLCASSLVGQSFTGKYFGPGTRLTVT.